This TCR beta chain originates from a study of blood T cell repertoires in COVID-19. Study at large: Acute and convalescent COVID-19 samples came from the United States, Italy and Spain.

Trimming pared 0 bases from V and 3 bases from J, leaving 9 bases between. CDR1 SGHRS and CDR2 YFSETQ come from the germline V gene. This CDR3 is built from 14 residues. Per the study methods: Amplified reference gene primers provided the basis for estimating nucleated cell counts. Repertoires were generated with immunoSEQ multiplex PCR, while TCRdb's copy carries only in-frame clones and drops some. D and trimming were read from the DNA, whereas the V and J calls and clone size are those reported in that table. The table shows 140,000 to 150,000 clones, with about 79% occurring only once. This receptor was identified in a man aged 55 to 70 with active or convalescent COVID-19. Material: peripheral blood. The gene calls are TRBV5-1 and TRBJ1-1; D gene unclear. The CDR3 DNA follows: TGCGCCAGCAGCTTGGGGAGAGGTTACACTGAAGCTTTCTTT. Amino acid sequence: CASSLGRGYTEAFF.